Shown below are 9 T cell receptor beta chains from a single sample sequenced in a study of T cells after posttransplantation cyclophosphamide. Only in-frame clones appear in the TCRdb table, and some are missing; sequencing was by immunoSEQ multiplex PCR. The record shows several thousand clones for this sample, with no singletons present. Cyclophosphamide on days +3 and +4 followed busulfan-fludarabine conditioning and a marrow graft. Here the sequenced sample was PBMCs, taken after allogeneic stem cell transplant with posttransplant cyclophosphamide. Receptors originate from a male patient in his 50s who received an allogeneic stem cell transplant from an unrelated donor, was CMV-positive, and had acute GVHD only. The graft donor may be the source of some T cells.

This clone was counted many times. The V call is TRBV27, the J call TRBJ1-1; 7 bases align to TRBD1. The CDR3 is 12 residues long. CDR1 MNHEY and CDR2 SMNVEV come from the germline V gene (reference sequence). Unmatched junction bases numbered 0, after V lost 4 bases and J lost 4 bases. The CDR3 DNA sequence: TGTGCCAGCAGTTCAGGGGGCACTGAAGCTTTCTTT. This sequence encodes CASSSGGTEAFF.

This clone was observed many times. J is TRBJ2-7 and V is TRBV4-2, with a tentative D call TRBD1 (5 bases). In germline, CDR1 is LGHNA, CDR2 YNFKEQ. V lost 4 bases and J 0 bases, leaving 13 bases between the germline ends. The CDR3 is made up of 15 amino acids. The CDR3 reads CASSPTGDSSYEQYF. In nucleotides, the CDR3 is TGTGCCAGCAGCCCGACGGGCGACAGCTCCTACGAGCAGTACTTC.

This clone was recorded many times. The chain links TRBV18 to TRBJ1-1; the D gene is possibly TRBD1 (5 bases). The CDR3 spans 15 residues. V was pared by 4 bases and J by 3 bases, with 15 bases between. Germline V gene data show CDR1 as KGHSH and CDR2 as LQKENI. CDR3 sequence reads: CASSLRQAGDTEAFF. Here the CDR3 DNA reads TGTGCCAGCTCACTACGCCAGGCGGGGGACACTGAAGCTTTCTTT. The complete variable domain, with remaining parts taken from reference TRBV18 and TRBJ1-1, reads NAGVMQNPRHLVRRRGQEARLRCSPMKGHSHVYWYRQLPEEGLKFMVYLQKENIIDESGMPKERFSAEFPKEGPSILRIQQVVRGDSAAYFCASSLRQAGDTEAFFGQGTRLTVV.

This clone came up many times. J is TRBJ2-5 and V is TRBV6-5, with 7 bases fitting TRBD1. The CDR3 is 15 amino acids. The germline V gene encodes CDR1 MNHEY and CDR2 SVGAGI. The V segment lost 4 bases and the J segment 1 base; nucleotides outside the gene matches: 6. As DNA, the CDR3 is TGTGCCAGCAGTTTCGACAGGGCGACCCAAGAGACCCAGTACTTC. This sequence encodes CASSFDRATQETQYF.

This clone was observed at least ten times. The rearrangement links TRBV19 to TRBJ2-1; D remains ambiguous. This CDR3 has 13 amino acids. Germline assignment: CDR1 LNHDA and CDR2 SQIVND (reference sequence). V was shortened by 5 bases and J by 4 bases, with 9 bases between the two germline ends. The CDR3 is CASSDTLYNEQFF. In DNA form, the CDR3 reads TGTGCCAGTAGTGACACCTTATACAATGAGCAGTTCTTC.

The CDR3 protein is CAISLGGSTEAFF. Here the CDR3 DNA reads TGTGCCATCAGTTTAGGGGGTAGCACTGAAGCTTTCTTT. The genes are TRBV10-3 and TRBJ1-1, with a tentative D call TRBD1 (6 bases). Germline V gene data show CDR1 as ENHRY and CDR2 as SYGVKD. The V gene lost 5 bases and the J gene lost 4 bases, with 11 bases spanning the gap. The CDR3 sequence is 13 residues long.

This clone is medium-sized. This rearrangement joins TRBV4-3 to TRBJ1-4; D possibly corresponds to TRBD1 (6 bases). V lost 0 bases and J 7 bases, leaving 12 bases between the germline ends. Germline CDR1 is LGHNA and CDR2 is YSLEER. The CDR3 extends over 15 amino acids. The CDR3 loop is CASSQEGGAREKLFF. In DNA, the CDR3 is TGCGCCAGCAGCCAAGAAGGGGGGGCGCGTGAAAAACTGTTTTTT.

This clone was recorded at least ten times. The V and J genes are TRBV6-1 and TRBJ2-7, with TRBD2 matching 8 bases. The length of the CDR3 is 15 residues. The germline V gene encodes CDR1 MNHNS and CDR2 SASEGT. V trimming: 4 bases; J trimming: 3 bases; junction bases outside the gene matches: 8. The DNA of the CDR3 is TGTGCCAGCAGTGCTTTGGGACTAGACTACTACGAGCAGTACTTC. This codes for CASSALGLDYYEQYF.

This clone has more than one count but fewer than ten. This chain joins TRBV27 and TRBJ2-1; tentatively, D is TRBD1 (6 bases). The CDR3 is 15 amino acids. Germline assignment: CDR1 MNHEY and CDR2 SMNVEV (reference sequence). V lost 2 bases and J 3 bases, leaving 11 bases between the germline ends. CDR3 sequence reads: CASSLRQENYNEQFF. In DNA form, the CDR3 reads TGTGCCAGCAGTTTACGACAGGAGAACTACAATGAGCAGTTCTTC.